This TCR beta chain was found in a study of blood T cells in healthy people across ages. Combining a sample-barcoded 5' primer with a J-beta primer mix, a second PCR ran for roughly 7 to 12 cycles. MiXCR, applied by TCRdb to the 5' RACE reads, yields one record per CDR3 protein. The data hold about 1.6 million distinct CDR3 sequences, with 30% to 35% observed a single time. Only a few counts were recorded for this clonotype. CDR1 WNHNN and CDR2 SYGVQD come from the germline V gene (reference sequence). V shed 2 bases and J 1 base; nucleotides not matched to a gene: 8. This CDR3 spans 17 amino acids. Input material: blood. This receptor was taken from a woman in her 30s in good health. J is TRBJ2-1 and V is TRBV10-1; 7 bases line up with TRBD1. CDR3 DNA sequence: TGCGCCAGCAGTGAGGCTAAGGCCAGGGGGTCCTACAATGAGCAGTTCTTC. Amino acid sequence: CASSEAKARGSYNEQFF.